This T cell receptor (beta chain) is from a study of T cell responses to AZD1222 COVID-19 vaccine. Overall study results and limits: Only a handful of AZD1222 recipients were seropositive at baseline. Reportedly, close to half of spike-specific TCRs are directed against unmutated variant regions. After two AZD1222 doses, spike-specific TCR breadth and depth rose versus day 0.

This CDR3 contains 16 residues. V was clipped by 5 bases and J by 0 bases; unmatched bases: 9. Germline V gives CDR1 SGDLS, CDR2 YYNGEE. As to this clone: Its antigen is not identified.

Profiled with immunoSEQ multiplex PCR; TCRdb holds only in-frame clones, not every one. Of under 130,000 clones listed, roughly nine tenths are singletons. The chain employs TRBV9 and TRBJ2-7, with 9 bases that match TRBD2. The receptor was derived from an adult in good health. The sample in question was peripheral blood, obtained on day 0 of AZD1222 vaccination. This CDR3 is CASSPLAGFSSYEQYF. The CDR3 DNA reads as TGTGCCAGCAGTCCCCTAGCGGGGTTTAGCTCCTACGAGCAGTACTTC.